These 17 T cell receptor beta chains were sequenced from one sample in a study of T cell responses to AZD1222 COVID-19 vaccine. Produced via immunoSEQ multiplex PCR; TCRdb's table is partial and in-frame only. The repertoire holds some 140,000 clones, with approximately 90% as singletons. The source material was peripheral blood, sampled on day 0 of AZD1222 vaccination. These receptors all stem from an adult in good health.

The chain combines TRBV7-8 with TRBJ1-1; 8 bases are shared with TRBD1. Germline CDR1 is SGHVS and CDR2 is FQNEAQ. With V trimmed by 0 bases and J by 0 bases, 3 bases remained unmatched. The CDR3 loop spans 16 amino acids. This chain's CDR3 is CASSLAGQAMNTEAFF. For the CDR3, the DNA is TGTGCCAGCAGCTTAGCGGGACAGGCTATGAACACTGAAGCTTTCTTT. The full variable domain, its missing parts supplied by reference TRBV7-8 and TRBJ1-1, is GAGVSQSPRYKVAKRGQDVALRCDPISGHVSLFWYQQALGQGPEFLTYFQNEAQLDKSGLPSDRFFAERPEGSVSTLKIQRTQQEDSAVYLCASSLAGQAMNTEAFFGQGTRLTVV.

The chain combines TRBV7-8 with TRBJ2-7, with 10 bases lining up with TRBD2. This CDR3 spans 17 amino acids. The V segment lost 1 base and the J segment 3 bases; nucleotides outside the gene matches: 9. Germline V gene sequence: CDR1 SGHVS, CDR2 FQNEAQ. The CDR3 region has the DNA TGTGCCAGCAGCTTAGGGGAGAGGACTAGCGGTTTCTACGAGCAGTACTTC. Translation gives CASSLGERTSGFYEQYF.

This clone came up once. The J gene is TRBJ1-1, the V gene TRBV5-4; 8 bases are a match to TRBD1. Germline V lookup: CDR1 SGHNT, CDR2 YYREEE (reference sequence). The CDR3 has 16 amino acids. J lost 4 bases, V lost 3 bases, and 11 bases had no gene match. This chain's CDR3 is CASSSSDRGGLTEAFF. The CDR3 nucleotides are TGTGCCAGCAGCTCGTCTGACAGGGGCGGACTCACTGAAGCTTTCTTT.

V and J are TRBV28 and TRBJ1-1, with TRBD1 as a possible D gene (5 bases). The CDR3 length is 15 residues. Germline lookup yields CDR1 MDHEN and CDR2 SYDVKM. V was pared by 3 bases and J by 3 bases, with 14 bases between. The CDR3 DNA is TGTGCCAGCAGTTTTCTCAGGGTCCGGGACACTGAAGCTTTCTTT. This codes for CASSFLRVRDTEAFF.

The V call is TRBV7-2, the J call TRBJ2-3, with 12 bases lining up with TRBD2. The CDR3 covers 17 residues. After removal of 1 base from V and 5 bases from J, the junction contained 7 bases not matched to a gene. CDR1 is SGHTA and CDR2 is FQGNSA in the germline V gene. The CDR3 DNA reads as TGTGCCAGCAGCTTAGTCCCTAGCGGGAGGGAGAGAGATACGCAGTATTTT. It is translated as CASSLVPSGRERDTQYF.

The genes are TRBV20-1 and TRBJ1-4, with TRBD1 identical over 7 bases. The CDR3 is 16 residues long. Trimming at V came to 3 bases and at J to 7 bases, leaving 14 bases not matched to a gene. The germline gives CDR1 DFQATT, CDR2 SNEGSKA (reference sequence). DNA of the CDR3: TGCAGTGCTAGTCTCGCTATAGGGGGCCGGCGTGAAAAACTGTTTTTT. Translated, it gives CSASLAIGGRREKLFF.

V is TRBV29-1 and J is TRBJ2-5; D gene uncertain. This CDR3 is built from 14 residues. Trimming removed 4 bases at V and 5 bases at J, with 17 bases between. Germline CDR1 and CDR2: SQVTM and ANQGSEA. CDR3 in amino acids: CSVAIRIQGETQYF. In nucleotides, the CDR3 is TGCAGCGTTGCGATCAGAATTCAAGGGGAGACCCAGTACTTC.

The DNA for the CDR3 is TGCAGTGCTCCCCAGGACTATGGCTACACCTTC. Protein product: CSAPQDYGYTF. The chain is built from TRBV20-1 and TRBJ1-2; D ambiguous. The CDR3 runs 11 residues. Looked up from germline, CDR1 is DFQATT and CDR2 is SNEGSKA (reference sequence). Trimming cost V 5 bases and J 3 bases, with 7 bases left between them.

The J gene is TRBJ2-1, the V gene TRBV6-2 or TRBV6-3, with D perhaps TRBD1 (7 bases). V dropped 6 bases and J dropped 3 bases, with 15 bases sitting between them. The CDR3 consists of 15 residues. Per germline, CDR1 MNHEY and CDR2 SVGEGT. The CDR3 protein is CASSKGASDYNEQFF. The CDR3 DNA reads TGTGCCAGCAGCAAGGGGGCTAGCGACTACAATGAGCAGTTCTTC.

The V call is TRBV27, the J call TRBJ2-7, with TRBD1 matching 7 bases. The trim removed 2 bases at V and 6 bases at J, leaving 10 bases unmatched. This CDR3 is built from 15 residues. From germline, CDR1 is MNHEY and CDR2 SMNVEV (reference sequence). The chain's CDR3 is CASSLLGQALGEQYF. The CDR3 DNA reads as TGTGCCAGCAGTTTACTCGGACAGGCTCTGGGCGAGCAGTACTTC.

This clone appeared a single time. CDR3 protein: CAISATRDPSYEQYF. CDR3 bases: TGTGCCATCAGTGCTACCCGGGACCCCTCCTACGAGCAGTACTTC. The chain recombines TRBV10-3 with TRBJ2-7; D is perhaps TRBD1 or TRBD2 (5 bases each). The CDR3 has 15 amino acids. Germline-derived CDR1 and CDR2 are ENHRY and SYGVKD. V was trimmed by 4 bases and J by 0 bases, leaving 13 bases between them.

V and J are TRBV7-8 and TRBJ1-3; D not certain. The germline gives CDR1 SGHVS, CDR2 FQNEAQ. The CDR3 totals 15 residues. The V end was cut by 2 bases, the J end by 0 bases, with 8 bases between. The CDR3 is CASSLIPFSGNTIYF. Written as DNA, the CDR3 is TGTGCCAGCAGCTTAATTCCGTTCTCTGGAAACACCATATATTTT.

This sequence joins TRBV24-1 and TRBJ2-3, with D unresolved. Trimming removed 4 bases from V and 5 bases from J, with 3 bases in between. Germline V lookup: CDR1 KGHDR, CDR2 SFDVKD. The CDR3 covers 11 residues. The CDR3 region is CATSEGDTQYF. The CDR3 DNA reads TGTGCCACCAGTGAAGGAGATACGCAGTATTTT.

By sample share, this clone is medium-sized. CDR3 DNA sequence: TGTGCCAGCAGCTTAGCGGTCAGTTATGAGCAGTACTTC. Translating gives CASSLAVSYEQYF. This chain connects TRBV7-8 to TRBJ2-7; D gene uncertain. V lost 0 bases, J lost 7 bases, and 10 bases lay in between. There are 13 residues in the CDR3. Germline V gene data show CDR1 as SGHVS and CDR2 as FQNEAQ. Variable domain in full (rest from reference TRBV7-8 and TRBJ2-7): GAGVSQSPRYKVAKRGQDVALRCDPISGHVSLFWYQQALGQGPEFLTYFQNEAQLDKSGLPSDRFFAERPEGSVSTLKIQRTQQEDSAVYLCASSLAVSYEQYFGPGTRLTVT.

The gene calls are TRBV7-2 and TRBJ2-1; 9 bases agree with TRBD1. The CDR3 is 15 residues long. Trimming took 4 bases from V and 4 from J; bases not matched to a gene: 5. The germline gives CDR1 SGHTA, CDR2 FQGNSA. The CDR3 DNA reads TGTGCCAGCAGCTCCCGGGACAGGGAATACAATGAGCAGTTCTTC. This encodes CASSSRDREYNEQFF.

The rearrangement links TRBV2 to TRBJ1-1, with D uncertain. The ends were cut back, 7 bases at V and 1 base at J, with 10 bases in the middle. CDR3 length: 13 residues. From germline, CDR1 is SNHLY and CDR2 FYNNEI. The CDR3 loop is CASMGGRNTEAFF. DNA for the CDR3: TGTGCCAGCATGGGCGGGAGGAACACTGAAGCTTTCTTT. The entire variable domain, with the rest obtained from reference TRBV2 and TRBJ1-1, is as follows: EPEVTQTPSHQVTQMGQEVILRCVPISNHLYFYWYRQILGQKVEFLVSFYNNEISEKSEIFDDQFSVERPDGSNFTLKIRSTKLEDSAMYFCASMGGRNTEAFFGQGTRLTVV.

This clone was detected only once. In the same sample, other DNA sequences code for this CDR3. The chain is built from TRBV9 and TRBJ2-3; no clear D. The CDR3 spans 13 residues. Looked up from germline, CDR1 is SGDLS and CDR2 is YYNGEE. Trimming stripped 0 bases from V and 0 bases from J, with 2 bases between. The CDR3 here is CASSVDSTDTQYF. CDR3 nucleotides: TGTGCCAGCAGCGTAGACAGCACAGATACGCAGTATTTT.